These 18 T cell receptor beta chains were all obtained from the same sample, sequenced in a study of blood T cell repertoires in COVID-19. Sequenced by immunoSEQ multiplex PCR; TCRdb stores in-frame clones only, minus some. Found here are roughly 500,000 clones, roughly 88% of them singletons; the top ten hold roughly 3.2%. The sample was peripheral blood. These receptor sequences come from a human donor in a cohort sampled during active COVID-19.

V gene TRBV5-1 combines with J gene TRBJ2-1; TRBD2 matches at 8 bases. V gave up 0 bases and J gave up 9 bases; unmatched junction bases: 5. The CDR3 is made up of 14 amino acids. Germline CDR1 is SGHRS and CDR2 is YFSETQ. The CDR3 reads CASSLALAESEQFF. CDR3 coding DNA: TGCGCCAGCAGCTTGGCACTAGCGGAGAGTGAGCAGTTCTTC. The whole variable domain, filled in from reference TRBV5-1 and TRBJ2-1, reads KAGVTQTPRYLIKTRGQQVTLSCSPISGHRSVSWYQQTPGQGLQFLFEYFSETQRNKGNFPGRFSGRQFSNSRSEMNVSTLELGDSALYLCASSLALAESEQFFGPGTRLTVL.

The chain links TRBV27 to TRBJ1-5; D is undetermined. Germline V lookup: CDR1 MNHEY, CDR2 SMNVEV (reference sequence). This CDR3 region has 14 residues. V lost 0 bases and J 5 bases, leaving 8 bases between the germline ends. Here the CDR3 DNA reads TGTGCCAGCAGTTTATCCGGACTTGATCAGCCCCAGCATTTT. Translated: CASSLSGLDQPQHF.

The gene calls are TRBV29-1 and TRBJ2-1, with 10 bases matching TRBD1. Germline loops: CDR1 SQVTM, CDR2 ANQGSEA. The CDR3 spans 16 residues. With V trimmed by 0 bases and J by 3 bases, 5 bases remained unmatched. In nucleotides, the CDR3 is TGCAGCGTTGAAGATCCGTGGACAGGGGGCTACAATGAGCAGTTCTTC. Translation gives CSVEDPWTGGYNEQFF.

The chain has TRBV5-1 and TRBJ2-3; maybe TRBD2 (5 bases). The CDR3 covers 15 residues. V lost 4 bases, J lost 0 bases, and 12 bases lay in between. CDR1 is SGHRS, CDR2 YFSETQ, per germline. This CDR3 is CASSPWLASTDTQYF. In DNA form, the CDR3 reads TGCGCCAGCAGCCCTTGGCTAGCCAGCACAGATACGCAGTATTTT.

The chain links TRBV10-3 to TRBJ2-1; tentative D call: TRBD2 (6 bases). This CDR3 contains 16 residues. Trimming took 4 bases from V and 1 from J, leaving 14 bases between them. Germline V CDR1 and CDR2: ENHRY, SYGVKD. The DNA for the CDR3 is TGTGCCATCAGTGGGGGGGACGGGCTATCCTACAATGAGCAGTTCTTC. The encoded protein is CAISGGDGLSYNEQFF.

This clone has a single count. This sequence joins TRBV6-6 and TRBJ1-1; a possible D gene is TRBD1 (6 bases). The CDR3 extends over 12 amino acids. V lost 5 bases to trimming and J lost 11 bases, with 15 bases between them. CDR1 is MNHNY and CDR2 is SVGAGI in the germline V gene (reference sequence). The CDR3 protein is CASSTGSLEAFF. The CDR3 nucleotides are TGTGCCAGCAGTACAGGGAGTTTGGAGGCTTTCTTT.

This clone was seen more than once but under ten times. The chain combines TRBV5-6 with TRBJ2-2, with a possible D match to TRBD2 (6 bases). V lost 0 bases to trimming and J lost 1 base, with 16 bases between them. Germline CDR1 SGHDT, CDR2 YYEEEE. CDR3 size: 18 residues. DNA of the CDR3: TGTGCCAGCAGCTTGGGACTAGGCCGGCCCGGGAACACCGGGGAGCTGTTTTTT. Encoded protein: CASSLGLGRPGNTGELFF.

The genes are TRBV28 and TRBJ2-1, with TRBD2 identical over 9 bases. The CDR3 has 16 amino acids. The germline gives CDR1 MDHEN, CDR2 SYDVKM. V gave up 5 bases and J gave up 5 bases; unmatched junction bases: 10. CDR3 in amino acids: CASSRLAGRAHNEQFF. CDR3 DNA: TGTGCCAGCAGTCGTCTAGCGGGAAGGGCCCACAATGAGCAGTTCTTC.

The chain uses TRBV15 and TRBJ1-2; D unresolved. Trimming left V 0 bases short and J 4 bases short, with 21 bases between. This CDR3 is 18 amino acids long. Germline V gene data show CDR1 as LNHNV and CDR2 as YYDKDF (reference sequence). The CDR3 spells CATSRDVQALGTSYGYTF. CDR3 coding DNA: TGTGCCACCAGCAGAGATGTGCAGGCTCTGGGTACCAGCTATGGCTACACCTTC.

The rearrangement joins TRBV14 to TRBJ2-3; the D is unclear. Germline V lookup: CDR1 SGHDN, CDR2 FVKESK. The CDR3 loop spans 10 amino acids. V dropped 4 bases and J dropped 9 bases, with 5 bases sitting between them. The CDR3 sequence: CASSLKTQYF. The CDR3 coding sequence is TGTGCCAGCAGCCTTAAAACGCAGTATTTT.

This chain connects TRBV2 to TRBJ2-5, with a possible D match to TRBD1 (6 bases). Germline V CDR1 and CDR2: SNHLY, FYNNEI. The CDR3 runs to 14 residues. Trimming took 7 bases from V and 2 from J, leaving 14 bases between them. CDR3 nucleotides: TGTGCCAGCACGGCAGGGGCCCATCAAGAGACCCAGTACTTC. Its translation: CASTAGAHQETQYF. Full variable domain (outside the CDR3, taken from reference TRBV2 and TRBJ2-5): EPEVTQTPSHQVTQMGQEVILRCVPISNHLYFYWYRQILGQKVEFLVSFYNNEISEKSEIFDDQFSVERPDGSNFTLKIRSTKLEDSAMYFCASTAGAHQETQYFGPGTRLLVL.

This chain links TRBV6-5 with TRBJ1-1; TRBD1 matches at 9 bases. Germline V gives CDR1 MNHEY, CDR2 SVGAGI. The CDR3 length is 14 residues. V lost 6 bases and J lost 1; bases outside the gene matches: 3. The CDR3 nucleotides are TGTGCCAGCAGCACAGGGGGCTGGAACACTGAAGCTTTCTTT. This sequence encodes CASSTGGWNTEAFF.

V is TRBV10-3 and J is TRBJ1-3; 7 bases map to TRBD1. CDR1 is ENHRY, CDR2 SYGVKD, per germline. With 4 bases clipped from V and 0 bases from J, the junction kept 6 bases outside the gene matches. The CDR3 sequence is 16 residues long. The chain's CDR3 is CAISGPGQSSGNTIYF. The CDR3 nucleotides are TGTGCCATCAGTGGGCCGGGACAGAGCTCTGGAAACACCATATATTTT.

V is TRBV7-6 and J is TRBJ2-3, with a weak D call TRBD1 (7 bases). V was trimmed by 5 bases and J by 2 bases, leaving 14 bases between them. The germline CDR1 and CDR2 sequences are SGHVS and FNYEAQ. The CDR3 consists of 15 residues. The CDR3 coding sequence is TGTGCCAGCAGCGGCGGAGGGGGCTTCACAGATACGCAGTATTTT. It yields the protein CASSGGGGFTDTQYF. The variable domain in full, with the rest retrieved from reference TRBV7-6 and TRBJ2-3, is GAGVSQSPRYKVTKRGQDVALRCDPISGHVSLYWYRQALGQGPEFLTYFNYEAQQDKSGLPNDRFSAERPEGSISTLTIQRTEQRDSAMYRCASSGGGGFTDTQYFGPGTRLTVL.

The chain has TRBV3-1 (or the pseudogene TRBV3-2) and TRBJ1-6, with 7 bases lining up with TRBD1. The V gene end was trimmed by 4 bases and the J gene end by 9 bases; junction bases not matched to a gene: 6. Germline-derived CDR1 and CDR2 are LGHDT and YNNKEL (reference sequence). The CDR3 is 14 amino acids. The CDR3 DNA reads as TGTGCCAGCAGCCCCCGGACAGGCGGTTCACCCCTCCACTTT. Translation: CASSPRTGGSPLHF.

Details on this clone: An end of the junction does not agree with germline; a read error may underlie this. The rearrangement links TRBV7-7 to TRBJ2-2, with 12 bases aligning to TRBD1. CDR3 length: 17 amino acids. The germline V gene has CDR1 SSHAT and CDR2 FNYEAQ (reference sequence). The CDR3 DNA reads TGTGCTAGCAGCCCCCGGGACAGGGGGCGTGGTACCGGGGAGCTGTTTTTT. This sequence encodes CASSPRDRGRGTGELFF.

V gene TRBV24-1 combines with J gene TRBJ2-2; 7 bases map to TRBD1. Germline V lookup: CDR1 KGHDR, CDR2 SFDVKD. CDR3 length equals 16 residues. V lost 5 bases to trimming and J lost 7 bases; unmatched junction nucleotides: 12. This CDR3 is CATSGAQGIGFGELFF. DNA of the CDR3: TGTGCCACCAGTGGGGCACAGGGGATCGGGTTCGGGGAGCTGTTTTTT.

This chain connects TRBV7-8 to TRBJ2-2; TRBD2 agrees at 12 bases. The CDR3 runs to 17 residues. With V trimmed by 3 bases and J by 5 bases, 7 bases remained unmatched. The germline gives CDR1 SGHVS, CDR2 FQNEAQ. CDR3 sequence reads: CASSFRLAGDETGELFF. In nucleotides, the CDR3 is TGTGCCAGCAGCTTCCGACTAGCGGGAGATGAAACCGGGGAGCTGTTTTTT.